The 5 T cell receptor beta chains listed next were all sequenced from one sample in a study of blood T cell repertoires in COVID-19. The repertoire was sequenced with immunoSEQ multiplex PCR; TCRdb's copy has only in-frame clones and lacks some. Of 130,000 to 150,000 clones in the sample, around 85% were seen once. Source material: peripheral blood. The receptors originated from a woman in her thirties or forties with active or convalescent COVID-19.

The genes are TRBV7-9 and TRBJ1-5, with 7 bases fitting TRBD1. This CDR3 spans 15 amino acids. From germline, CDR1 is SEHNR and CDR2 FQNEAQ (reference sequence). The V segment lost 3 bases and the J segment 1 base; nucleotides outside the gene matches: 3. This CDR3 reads CASSLAQGSNQPQHF. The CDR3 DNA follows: TGTGCCAGCAGCTTGGCACAGGGGAGCAATCAGCCCCAGCATTTT.

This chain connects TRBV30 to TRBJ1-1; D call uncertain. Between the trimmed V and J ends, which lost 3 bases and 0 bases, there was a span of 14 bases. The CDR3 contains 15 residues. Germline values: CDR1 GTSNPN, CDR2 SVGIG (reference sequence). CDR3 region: CAWSRGALMNTEAFF. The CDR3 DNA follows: TGTGCCTGGAGCCGAGGAGCCCTAATGAACACTGAAGCTTTCTTT.

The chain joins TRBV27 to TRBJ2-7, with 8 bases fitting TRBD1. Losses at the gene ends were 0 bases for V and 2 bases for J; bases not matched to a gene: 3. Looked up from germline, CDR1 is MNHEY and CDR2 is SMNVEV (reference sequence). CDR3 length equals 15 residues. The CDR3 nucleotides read TGTGCCAGCAGTTTATCCGGGACAGGCCCCTACGAGCAGTACTTC. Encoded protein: CASSLSGTGPYEQYF.

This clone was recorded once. The CDR3 here is CAWSPPGLSNTEAFF. The DNA of the CDR3 is TGTGCCTGGAGCCCGCCGGGACTTTCGAACACTGAAGCTTTCTTT. The genes are TRBV30 and TRBJ1-1; a weak D match, TRBD1 (5 bases). Germline V gene data show CDR1 as GTSNPN and CDR2 as SVGIG (reference sequence). The V gene lost 3 bases and the J gene lost 1 base, with 15 bases spanning the gap. CDR3 length: 15 amino acids.

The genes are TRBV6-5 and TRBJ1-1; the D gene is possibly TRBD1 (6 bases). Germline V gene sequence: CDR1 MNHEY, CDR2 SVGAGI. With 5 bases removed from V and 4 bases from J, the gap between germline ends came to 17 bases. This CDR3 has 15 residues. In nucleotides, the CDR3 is TGTGCCAGCAGTACGCTCGGGCGGGGGCCCACTGAAGCTTTCTTT. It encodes CASSTLGRGPTEAFF.